A selection of T cell receptor beta chains follows, all from one sample in a study of blood T cell repertoires in COVID-19. The table came from immunoSEQ multiplex PCR; TCRdb's copy has only in-frame clones and leaves some out. The table shows 150,000 to 200,000 clones, with 86% occurring only once. Sequencing input: peripheral blood. These receptors were taken from a woman aged 55 to 70 with COVID-19, enrolled during active disease. The conserved cysteine and the conserved F or W are not part of the CDR3 here. A D gene is named only where the DNA matches it firmly.

v_gene: TRBV19; j_gene: TRBJ2-1; d_gene: TRBD2; CDR3aa: ASSTSGRARYNEQF
v_gene: TRBV27; j_gene: TRBJ1-1; d_gene: TRBD1; CDR3aa: ASGDRADPMNTEAF
v_gene: TRBV7-9; j_gene: TRBJ1-2; d_gene: NA; CDR3aa: ASSPLEGTGGYT
v_gene: TRBV6-5; j_gene: TRBJ2-7; d_gene: NA; CDR3aa: ASSVTGATYEQY
v_gene: TRBV4-2; j_gene: TRBJ1-4; d_gene: NA; CDR3aa: ASSQGVRANEKLF
v_gene: TRBV4-3; j_gene: TRBJ2-5; d_gene: TRBD2; CDR3aa: ASSPGLAGVETQY
v_gene: TRBV5-4; j_gene: TRBJ2-7; d_gene: TRBD1; CDR3aa: ASSLVGQVYYEQY
v_gene: TRBV30; j_gene: TRBJ1-1; d_gene: TRBD1; CDR3aa: AWDRVPNTEAF
v_gene: TRBV7-2; j_gene: TRBJ2-1; d_gene: TRBD2; CDR3aa: ASSFPGLSSYNEQF
v_gene: TRBV11-3; j_gene: TRBJ1-1; d_gene: TRBD1; CDR3aa: ASSRGQGPDTEAF
v_gene: TRBV6-1; j_gene: TRBJ2-7; d_gene: NA; CDR3aa: ASSEGARLYEQY
v_gene: TRBV4-2; j_gene: TRBJ2-1; d_gene: TRBD2; CDR3aa: ASSQSSGRAQSSYNEQF
v_gene: TRBV5-6; j_gene: TRBJ2-7; d_gene: TRBD1; CDR3aa: ASSRDRGDEQY
v_gene: TRBV7-2; j_gene: TRBJ1-3; d_gene: NA; CDR3aa: ASSRIPGNTIY
v_gene: TRBV7-6; j_gene: TRBJ2-2; d_gene: NA; CDR3aa: ASSLVIQGDRAGELF
v_gene: TRBV5-1; j_gene: TRBJ2-1; d_gene: TRBD2; CDR3aa: ASSLGLAGANEQF
v_gene: TRBV6-5; j_gene: TRBJ2-7; d_gene: NA; CDR3aa: ASSVDPEGEQY
v_gene: TRBV27; j_gene: TRBJ2-2; d_gene: NA; CDR3aa: ASSFFAGAGTGELF
v_gene: TRBV7-2; j_gene: TRBJ1-4; d_gene: NA; CDR3aa: ASSPFSRELRAEKLF
v_gene: TRBV19; j_gene: TRBJ2-7; d_gene: TRBD2; CDR3aa: ASSHSGSRREQY
v_gene: TRBV5-1; j_gene: TRBJ2-7; d_gene: TRBD2; CDR3aa: ASSSASGSPTYEQY
v_gene: TRBV6-5; j_gene: TRBJ2-7; d_gene: NA; CDR3aa: ASTDTLIYEQY
v_gene: TRBV7-2; j_gene: TRBJ2-5; d_gene: NA; CDR3aa: ASSLGYAEETQY
v_gene: TRBV10-1; j_gene: TRBJ1-1; d_gene: NA; CDR3aa: ASSGQANTEAF
v_gene: TRBV5-1; j_gene: TRBJ1-1; d_gene: NA; CDR3aa: ASSGLQSRGTEAF
v_gene: TRBV4-2; j_gene: TRBJ1-5; d_gene: NA; CDR3aa: ASSQAGPRTSSNQPQH
v_gene: TRBV7-7; j_gene: TRBJ1-1; d_gene: NA; CDR3aa: ASSLGIGTEAF
v_gene: TRBV15; j_gene: TRBJ2-1; d_gene: TRBD2; CDR3aa: ATSTWTSGSYNEQF
v_gene: TRBV5-1; j_gene: TRBJ2-3; d_gene: TRBD2; CDR3aa: ASSLLAGGGADTQY
v_gene: TRBV9; j_gene: TRBJ2-3; d_gene: NA; CDR3aa: ASSVGSSGSTDTQY
v_gene: TRBV6-2/TRBV6-3; j_gene: TRBJ2-7; d_gene: TRBD2; CDR3aa: ASTPGGIEQY
v_gene: TRBV9; j_gene: TRBJ2-2; d_gene: NA; CDR3aa: ASSVQQYTGELF
v_gene: TRBV18; j_gene: TRBJ2-7; d_gene: NA; CDR3aa: ASSPQAVNYEQY
v_gene: TRBV19; j_gene: TRBJ1-2; d_gene: TRBD1; CDR3aa: ASRGQGENYGYT
v_gene: TRBV27; j_gene: TRBJ1-6; d_gene: NA; CDR3aa: ASSSLNNSPLH
v_gene: TRBV6-5; j_gene: TRBJ1-1; d_gene: NA; CDR3aa: ASRLGGATEAF
v_gene: TRBV7-2; j_gene: TRBJ2-5; d_gene: TRBD1; CDR3aa: ASSSNPGQGGTQY